The 9 T cell receptor beta chains listed next were all sequenced from one sample in a study of CD8 T cells in Susac syndrome. The authors reverse transcribed roughly 0.45 to 1 ug RNA with random hexamers. MiXCR, applied by TCRdb to the immunoSEQ multiplex PCR reads, yields one record per CDR3 protein. The repertoire holds more than 200,000 distinct CDR3 sequences, with around nine tenths as singletons. Sequenced: CD8+ T cells from PBMCs. The receptors derive from a human donor with multiple sclerosis.

V gene TRBV2 combines with J gene TRBJ1-2, with D possibly being TRBD1 (5 bases). CDR1 and CDR2 (germline): SNHLY, FYNNEI. Deletions cut 7 bases from V and 4 bases from J, with 10 bases between. The CDR3 is 12 amino acids. CDR3 protein: CASIQGSYGYTF. The CDR3 DNA sequence: TGTGCCAGCATCCAGGGATCCTATGGCTACACCTTC.

This chain connects TRBV30 to TRBJ1-1; D is possibly TRBD1 (5 bases). Per germline, CDR1 GTSNPN and CDR2 SVGIG (reference sequence). The V gene lost 2 bases and the J gene lost 3 bases, with 13 bases spanning the gap. CDR3 length: 14 residues. CDR3 bases: TGTGCCTGGAGTTCGATAGGGGTCGACACTGAAGCTTTCTTT. It yields the protein CAWSSIGVDTEAFF.

The gene calls are TRBV6-2 or TRBV6-3 and TRBJ2-6; D might be TRBD1 (5 bases). The CDR3 runs 17 residues. Germline values: CDR1 MNHEY, CDR2 SVGEGT. Trimming stripped 1 base from V and 0 bases from J, with 10 bases between. CDR3 in amino acids: CASSYFPTDSGANVLTF. The CDR3 region has the DNA TGTGCCAGCAGTTACTTCCCGACAGACTCTGGGGCCAACGTCCTGACTTTC.

This chain joins TRBV7-9 and TRBJ2-1; TRBD1 matches 10 bases. The CDR3 extends over 15 amino acids. Germline trimming cut 8 bases from V and 6 bases from J; bases unmatched to any gene: 10. CDR1 and CDR2 from the germline V gene are SEHNR and FQNEAQ (reference sequence). The CDR3 loop reads CASGLRQGASNEQFF. In DNA, the CDR3 is TGTGCCAGCGGTCTGAGACAGGGGGCATCCAATGAGCAGTTCTTC. Filled out from reference TRBV7-9 and TRBJ2-1, the complete variable domain reads DTGVSQNPRHKITKRGQNVTFRCDPISEHNRLYWYRQTLGQGPEFLTYFQNEAQLEKSRLLSDRFSAERPKGSFSTLEIQRTEQGDSAMYLCASGLRQGASNEQFFGPGTRLTVL.

The chain has TRBV2 and TRBJ1-4; TRBD1 agrees at 7 bases. The J segment lost 7 bases and the V segment lost 6 bases, leaving 14 bases of the junction unmatched. Per the germline V gene, CDR1 is SNHLY and CDR2 is FYNNEI. CDR3 length: 16 residues. The CDR3 here is CASSWGDSESLEKLFF. CDR3 bases: TGTGCCAGCAGCTGGGGGGACAGCGAGTCCCTTGAAAAACTGTTTTTT. Drawing the rest from reference TRBV2 and TRBJ1-4, the complete variable domain is EPEVTQTPSHQVTQMGQEVILRCVPISNHLYFYWYRQILGQKVEFLVSFYNNEISEKSEIFDDQFSVERPDGSNFTLKIRSTKLEDSAMYFCASSWGDSESLEKLFFGSGTQLSVL.

The chain employs TRBV7-9 and TRBJ1-1, with D unclear. The ends were cut back, 7 bases at V and 4 bases at J, with 13 bases in the middle. The CDR3 sequence is 13 residues long. From germline, CDR1 is SEHNR and CDR2 FQNEAQ (reference sequence). The CDR3 DNA reads TGTGCCAGCAACCCCCTGGAGGGCACTGAAGCTTTCTTT. Translated: CASNPLEGTEAFF.

The CDR3 DNA reads TGTGCCAGCAGTTACCCATCTCTTACGGGCTCCTACGAGCAGTACTTC. As protein: CASSYPSLTGSYEQYF. The chain uses TRBV6-6 and TRBJ2-7; D unresolved. V lost 2 bases to trimming and J lost 0 bases, with 14 bases between them. The CDR3 loop spans 16 amino acids. CDR1 and CDR2 from the germline V gene are MNHNY and SVGAGI (reference sequence).

The V and J genes are TRBV19 and TRBJ1-1; no definite D call. Deletions cut 9 bases from V and 8 bases from J, with 16 bases between. This CDR3 region has 12 residues. Looked up from germline, CDR1 is LNHDA and CDR2 is SQIVND (reference sequence). The CDR3 loop is CASAHGLTEAFF. The CDR3 region has the DNA TGTGCCAGCGCCCACGGTCTCACCGAAGCTTTCTTT.

V is TRBV12-3 or TRBV12-4 and J is TRBJ2-2, with 7 nucleotides matching TRBD1. CDR3 length: 15 amino acids. Trimming took 5 bases from V and 4 from J; bases not matched to a gene: 7. For the CDR3, the DNA is TGTGCCAGCAGTCTGGGGACAGTCAGCACCGGGGAGCTGTTTTTT. Amino acids: CASSLGTVSTGELFF.